The TCR beta chain described here comes from a study of blood T cell repertoires in COVID-19 (dated by TCRdb to about 2020). Regarding the study in general: The collaborator samples originated in the United States, Italy and Spain and spanned the acute and convalescent phases of COVID-19. Deeply sampled blood TCRbeta repertoires from subjects exposed to, actively infected with, or recovered from COVID-19 were included in the dataset. Nearly every sample came with metadata listing a de-identified subject ID, COVID-19 status, age in years and sex. The repertoires were released in a freely available public database meant as a resource for research on the immune response to SARS-CoV-2. Where available, HLA class I and class II types were obtained from metadata supplied by the sample provider rather than from assay-based typing. The samples were drawn from the first 160 participants of the ongoing ImmuneRACE study and from 1,254 subjects provided by 6 global collaborators. The material from the prospective study consisted of cDNA or gDNA derived from T cells, B-cell-depleted T cells, or PBMCs. Study-wide conclusions, independent of this receptor: The quantity of clinical and demographic metadata differed by source and by participant and was supplied without curation.

Concerning this clone itself: Its recognized antigen is unknown. There are no base qualities to consult, and no much larger clone falls within one base.

CDR1 and CDR2, looked up from the germline V gene, are SGDLS and YYNGEE. From the cysteine up to the phenylalanine, the CDR3 has a length of 13 residues. Just CDR3 DNA is preserved here, 39 bases in frame from base 1. V is pared back by 0 bases and J by 7 bases, with 7 bases lying between the germline termini. TCRbeta CDR3 regions were amplified from genomic DNA by means of the immunoSEQ Assay, a bias-controlled multiplex PCR. In the source study's methods: The number of nucleated cells in each sample was estimated from the amplification of reference gene primers within the assay. To quantify the absolute abundance of each unique TCRbeta CDR3 rearrangement, sequence reads were collapsed and filtered. For each sample, productive Simpson clonality was calculated as the square root of Simpson's diversity index across productive rearrangements. This immuneACCESS table, as held by TCRdb, lists in-frame sequences with V and J called but not all clones. Of the missing ones, under half trace to an unresolved V gene in checked studies; the others have no known cause. For V, J and clone size, that table is used; D and trimming come from the DNA. The table for this sample lists more than 100,000 clones; under 90% of them were counted only once. The top ten hold approximately 4.9% of the sample.

Each collaborating institution followed its own protocols to collect whole blood in K2EDTA tubes. For TCRbeta analysis, collaborators shipped samples as frozen whole blood, isolated PBMCs, or DNA extracted from either of those sample types. The sequenced material came from peripheral blood. This chain joins TRBV9 to TRBJ1-4, with no D gene named confidently. This clonotype was obtained from a woman in her sixties or seventies with acute or convalescent COVID-19. The nucleotide sequence reads TGTGCCAGCAGCGTAGGACAAGGTGAAAAACTGTTTTTT. Its protein product is CASSVGQGEKLFF.